Shown below are 25 T cell receptor beta chains from a single sample sequenced in a study of blood T cells in healthy people across ages. For the second PCR, which ran for about 7 to 11 cycles, a sample-barcoded 5' primer and a J-beta primer mix were used. MiXCR was run by TCRdb on the 5' RACE reads, yielding one entry per CDR3 protein. The sample consists of hundreds of thousands of distinct CDR3 sequences, roughly 60% of them appearing once. Input material: blood. These receptors were collected from a man aged 25-45 years in good health.

J is TRBJ2-4 and V is TRBV20-1; no clear D. The J call may not be correct, given that the DNA end is closer to TRBJ2-7. The CDR3 loop spans 15 amino acids. The germline V gene has CDR1 DFQATT and CDR2 SNEGSKA (reference sequence). The CDR3 DNA is TGCAGTGCTAGTATGTCCAGCGCCTTCTCCTACGAGCAGTACTTC. It encodes CSASMSSAFSYEQYF.

The chain is built from TRBV20-1 and TRBJ2-1; 8 bases align to TRBD2. Unmatched junction bases numbered 9, after V lost 1 base and J lost 1 base. The CDR3 is 17 amino acids. Germline V CDR1 and CDR2: DFQATT, SNEGSKA (reference sequence). The CDR3 nucleotides are TGCAGTGCTAGAGCCTCTAGCGGGTACATATCCTACAATGAGCAGTTCTTC. Translation gives CSARASSGYISYNEQFF.

The chain carries TRBV28 and TRBJ1-4; D gene uncertain. CDR1 and CDR2 from the germline V gene are MDHEN and SYDVKM. Trimming pared 5 bases from V and 4 bases from J, leaving 11 bases between. The CDR3 length is 14 residues. The CDR3 loop reads CASSRQLLNEKLFF. The DNA for the CDR3 is TGTGCCAGCAGTCGCCAACTCCTTAATGAAAAACTGTTTTTT.

Written as DNA, the CDR3 is TGTGCCAGCAGACAGGGTAGTTCACCCCTCCACTTT. Its protein is CASRQGSSPLHF. The rearrangement uses TRBV12-3 or TRBV12-4 and TRBJ1-6; D is possibly TRBD1 (6 bases). CDR3 length: 12 residues. Trimming stripped 6 bases from V and 9 bases from J, with 9 bases between.

This clonotype was detected a few times. The rearrangement links TRBV6-5 to TRBJ2-3; perhaps TRBD1 as D (5 bases). Germline values: CDR1 MNHEY, CDR2 SVGAGI. The CDR3 length is 13 residues. The V and J ends lost 6 bases and 8 bases respectively, with 15 bases between them. The CDR3 bases are TGTGCCAGCAGCTCACATCAGGGAAGTACGCAGTATTTT. It yields the protein CASSSHQGSTQYF.

CDR3 in amino acids: CASSLRAGVYEQYF. The CDR3 nucleotides read TGTGCCAGCAGCTTACGGGCGGGAGTGTACGAGCAGTACTTC. The chain links TRBV13 to TRBJ2-1, with TRBD2 identical over 7 bases. The end of the DNA fits TRBJ2-7 better, so the J call may be wrong. Germline-derived CDR1 and CDR2 are PRHDT and FYEKMQ (reference sequence). The CDR3 extends over 14 amino acids.

V usage is TRBV20-1 and J usage is TRBJ2-7; TRBD1 matches at 8 bases. Germline-derived CDR1 and CDR2 are DFQATT and SNEGSKA (reference sequence). With V trimmed by 6 bases and J by 9 bases, 7 bases remained unmatched. The length of the CDR3 is 11 residues. The CDR3 DNA reads as TGCAGTGCGGACGGACAGGGCGGGCAGTACTTC. This sequence encodes CSADGQGGQYF.

This clonotype has a handful of counts. This chain connects TRBV20-1 to TRBJ2-5; D gene unclear. Per the germline V gene, CDR1 is DFQATT and CDR2 is SNEGSKA (reference sequence). Trimming took 2 bases from V and 11 from J, leaving 21 bases between them. The CDR3 runs to 14 residues. CDR3 in amino acids: CSARSWGSSNEQYF. In nucleotides, the CDR3 is TGCAGTGCTAGAAGCTGGGGTAGCAGCAATGAGCAGTACTTC.

V usage is TRBV20-1 and J usage is TRBJ2-7; D is unclear. This CDR3 is built from 15 residues. Germline lookup yields CDR1 DFQATT and CDR2 SNEGSKA (reference sequence). Trimming took 3 bases from V and 4 from J, leaving 19 bases between them. The CDR3 is CSASPVGRRSYEQYF. The CDR3 DNA reads TGCAGTGCTAGTCCCGTAGGCAGGAGATCTTACGAGCAGTACTTC.

The chain carries TRBV11-2 and TRBJ2-1, with D possibly TRBD2 on 6 matching bases. Trimming took 6 bases from V and 6 from J, leaving 24 bases between them. CDR3 length equals 17 residues. Germline V CDR1 and CDR2: SGHAT, FQNNGV. The CDR3 loop reads CASRPIGSGQRSNEQFF. The DNA of the CDR3 is TGTGCCAGCAGGCCGATAGGTAGCGGCCAAAGGTCCAATGAGCAGTTCTTC.

This clonotype was seen only a few times. The V gene is TRBV20-1, the J gene TRBJ2-7; possible D gene TRBD2, 6 bases. Germline V gives CDR1 DFQATT, CDR2 SNEGSKA (reference sequence). Trimming pared 3 bases from V and 2 bases from J, leaving 11 bases between. The CDR3 extends over 13 amino acids. The CDR3 loop reads CSASAEGPYEQYF. The CDR3, as DNA: TGCAGTGCTAGCGCGGAGGGCCCCTACGAGCAGTACTTC.

The rearrangement uses TRBV29-1 and TRBJ2-7; 7 bases fit TRBD2. Germline V CDR1 and CDR2: SQVTM, ANQGSEA. This CDR3 contains 13 residues. Trimming removed 6 bases from V and 0 bases from J; junction bases left unmatched: 5. CDR3 protein: CSVSGTNSYEQYF. The CDR3 bases are TGCAGCGTGTCCGGGACTAACTCCTACGAGCAGTACTTC.

This chain connects TRBV4-3 to TRBJ2-7; D gene uncertain. The CDR3 consists of 14 residues. Germline CDR1 is LGHNA and CDR2 is YSLEER. V dropped 0 bases and J dropped 7 bases, with 13 bases sitting between them. CDR3 nucleotide sequence: TGCGCCAGCAGCCAAGATACGAACTGGGATGAGCAGTACTTC. Translation: CASSQDTNWDEQYF.

The chain couples TRBV6-6 to TRBJ2-7; tentatively, D is TRBD2 (5 bases). Germline-derived CDR1 and CDR2 are MNHNY and SVGAGI (reference sequence). V lost 2 bases and J 2 bases, leaving 10 bases between the germline ends. The CDR3 covers 14 residues. The CDR3 DNA is TGTGCCAGCAGTTACGCAGTCGGGGCCTACGAGCAGTACTTC. Amino acid sequence: CASSYAVGAYEQYF.

J is TRBJ2-3 and V is TRBV10-3; D may be TRBD2 (6 bases). The length of the CDR3 is 15 residues. Deletions cut 5 bases from V and 4 bases from J, with 16 bases between. The germline gives CDR1 ENHRY, CDR2 SYGVKD. The DNA of the CDR3 is TGTGCCATCAGTACTAGACTAGATCCCGCAGATACGCAGTATTTT. Amino acid sequence: CAISTRLDPADTQYF.

V is TRBV10-3 and J is TRBJ2-7, with 9 bases identical to TRBD1. With V trimmed by 0 bases and J by 3 bases, 3 bases remained unmatched. The CDR3 has 15 residues. From germline, CDR1 is ENHRY and CDR2 SYGVKD. CDR3 bases: TGTGCCATCAGTGAGTCGGGACAGGGCTACTACGAGCAGTACTTC. Protein sequence: CAISESGQGYYEQYF.

The sample holds a few counts of this clonotype. This chain uses TRBV7-9 with TRBJ2-7, with D perhaps TRBD2 (6 bases). Germline V gene lookup returns CDR1 SEHNR and CDR2 FQNEAQ (reference sequence). The CDR3 spans 15 residues. Trimming cost V 3 bases and J 1 base, with 13 bases left between them. The CDR3 region has the DNA TGTGCCAGCAGCTTGGAGGGTGAGGGGTCCTACGAGCAGTACTTC. Its protein product is CASSLEGEGSYEQYF.

This chain links TRBV3-1 with TRBJ1-1; 9 bases map to TRBD1. There are 15 residues in the CDR3. Germline assignment: CDR1 LGHDT and CDR2 YNNKEL (reference sequence). V was pared by 4 bases and J by 0 bases, with 3 bases of the junction left unmatched. The CDR3 spells CASSPWTGVNTEAFF. The CDR3 coding sequence is TGTGCCAGCAGCCCGTGGACAGGGGTGAACACTGAAGCTTTCTTT.

The sample holds many counts of this clonotype. The chain joins TRBV7-2 to TRBJ2-1; tentative D call: TRBD2 (7 bases). Germline V gene lookup returns CDR1 SGHTA and CDR2 FQGNSA. Trimming removed 6 bases from V and 4 bases from J, with 16 bases in between. CDR3 length: 15 amino acids. The CDR3 nucleotides read TGTGCCAGCAGGGAGGCGGGGGCCCAGTACAATGAGCAGTTCTTC. Amino acids: CASREAGAQYNEQFF.

The V and J genes are TRBV12-3 or TRBV12-4 and TRBJ2-3; D gene uncertain. The germline V and J ends were trimmed by 4 bases and 13 bases, with 21 bases remaining between them. The CDR3 has 14 amino acids. Here the CDR3 reads CASSCRVRADAEYF. The CDR3 coding sequence is TGTGCCAGCAGTTGCAGAGTGAGAGCAGATGCGGAGTATTTT.

This clonotype occurred a few times. CDR3 in amino acids: CATSDFFGAGANVLTF. DNA for the CDR3: TGTGCCACCAGTGATTTTTTTGGGGCTGGGGCCAACGTCCTGACTTTC. The chain is built from TRBV24-1 and TRBJ2-6; no definite D call. The germline CDR1 and CDR2 sequences are KGHDR and SFDVKD. The CDR3 spans 16 residues. V was trimmed by 1 base and J by 2 bases, leaving 8 bases between them.

This clonotype has ten or more counts. The chain employs TRBV7-9 and TRBJ1-2; D is ambiguous. In germline, CDR1 is SEHNR, CDR2 FQNEAQ (reference sequence). This CDR3 has 13 amino acids. The V end lost 3 bases, the J end lost 2 bases, and 7 bases lay between the germline ends. The CDR3 reads CASSFSSNYGYTF. The CDR3, as DNA: TGTGCCAGCAGCTTTTCCAGCAACTATGGCTACACCTTC.

The chain employs TRBV5-1 and TRBJ2-7; D might be TRBD2 (7 bases). V was pared by 5 bases and J by 0 bases, with 12 bases between. This CDR3 contains 14 residues. Per germline, CDR1 SGHRS and CDR2 YFSETQ. CDR3 bases: TGCGCCAGCAGGAAGGGGGACTACTCCTACGAGCAGTACTTC. This encodes CASRKGDYSYEQYF.

The chain combines TRBV29-1 with TRBJ2-7; D remains unclear. CDR1 is SQVTM and CDR2 is ANQGSEA in the germline V gene. V shed 4 bases and J shed 1 base, with 11 bases lying between them. The CDR3 has 13 amino acids. The CDR3, as DNA: TGCAGCGTTGGGATCTCCGGGTCCTACGAGCAGTACTTC. Translation gives CSVGISGSYEQYF.

The V and J genes are TRBV5-1 and TRBJ2-5; TRBD2 agrees at 10 bases. The J call is doubtful: the DNA matches TRBJ2-7 better. The CDR3 has 13 residues. Germline V gives CDR1 SGHRS, CDR2 YFSETQ. This CDR3 is CASSVLAGDEQYF. The CDR3 DNA reads TGCGCCAGCAGCGTCCTAGCGGGGGACGAGCAGTACTTC.